The entry that follows covers one T cell receptor (beta chain) sequence. The antigen is unknown. The assay was immunoSEQ multiplex PCR, and TCRdb's table has in-frame clones only and misses some. The sample comprises about 35,000 clones, about nine tenths of which are singletons, and around 2.1% rests with the top ten. This record comes from a study of T cells in localized non-small cell lung cancer. Study findings and constraints: Adjacent uninvolved lung had the highest clonality, suggesting focused antigen responses. Heterogeneity cannot be ruled out, as sequencing used one tumor region only. Adjacent lung exhibited a median of 57 among the 100 most abundant tumor clones. Higher T cell density in the blood was associated with longer overall survival, whereas higher adjacent-lung clonality associated with shorter survival.

Germline V lookup: CDR1 SGHKS, CDR2 YYEKEE (reference sequence). V lost 2 bases to trimming and J lost 2 bases, with 6 bases between them. The CDR3 has 13 amino acids. The TCR originated in a female donor aged 60 or older with stage I lung adenocarcinoma. This specimen was peripheral blood, taken before any cancer treatment. This chain links TRBV5-5 with TRBJ2-3; no reliable D call. CDR3 region: CASSFSSTDTQYF. The DNA for the CDR3 is TGTGCCAGCAGCTTTTCTTCCACAGATACGCAGTATTTT.